The clone carrying this TCR beta chain showed up many times. Its target is not known. This sample was taken from a study of T cells after yellow fever vaccination. Study as a whole: The SMART-Seq v4 Ultra Low Input method served to prepare the low-cell-number fractions.

Overall study results and limits: FACS-sorted repertoires might harbor abundant contaminating clonotypes from the bulk population. The booster response re-showed most primary clones: more than 95% CD4, around 85% CD8.

TCR cDNA was made by 5'RACE template switching, adding a universal primer site and UMIs. TCRdb re-called the 5' RACE reads through MiXCR, storing one row per CDR3 protein. The sample yields approximately 510,000 distinct CDR3 sequences, 20% to 25% seen once. V was clipped by 5 bases and J by 6 bases, with 7 bases between them. CDR1 is MNHEY, CDR2 SVGEGT, per germline. The CDR3 contains 12 residues. The material was PBMCs, obtained less than 25 days after the first yellow fever vaccination. The rearrangement uses TRBV6-2 or TRBV6-3 and TRBJ1-4; D ambiguous. The TCR comes from a man between 18 and 29 years old who received the YFV17D yellow fever vaccine. Here the CDR3 reads CASSPGDEKLFF. DNA for the CDR3: TGTGCCAGCAGTCCCGGGGATGAAAAACTGTTTTTT.